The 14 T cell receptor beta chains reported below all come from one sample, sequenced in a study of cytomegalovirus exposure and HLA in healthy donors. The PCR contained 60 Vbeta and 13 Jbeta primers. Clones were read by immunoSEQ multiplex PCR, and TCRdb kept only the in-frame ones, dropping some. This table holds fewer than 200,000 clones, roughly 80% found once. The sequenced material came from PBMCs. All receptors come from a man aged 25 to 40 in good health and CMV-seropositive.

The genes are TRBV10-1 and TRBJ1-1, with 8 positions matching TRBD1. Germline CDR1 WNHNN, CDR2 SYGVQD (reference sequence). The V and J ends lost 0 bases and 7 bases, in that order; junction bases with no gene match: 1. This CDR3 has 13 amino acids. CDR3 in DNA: TGCGCCAGCAGTGAGTCCGGACAGGGTGAAGCTTTCTTT. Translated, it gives CASSESGQGEAFF.

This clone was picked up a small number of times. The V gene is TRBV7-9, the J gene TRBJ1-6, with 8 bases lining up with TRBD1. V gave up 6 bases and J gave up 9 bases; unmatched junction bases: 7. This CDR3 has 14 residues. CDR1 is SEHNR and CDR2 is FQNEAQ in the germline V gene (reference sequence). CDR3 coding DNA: TGTGCCAGCAGTCTCAGGGGGCCGGGTTCACCCCTCCACTTT. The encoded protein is CASSLRGPGSPLHF.

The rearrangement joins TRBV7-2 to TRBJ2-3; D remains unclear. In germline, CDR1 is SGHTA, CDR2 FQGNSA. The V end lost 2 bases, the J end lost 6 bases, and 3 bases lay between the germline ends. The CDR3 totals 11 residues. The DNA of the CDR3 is TGTGCCAGCAGCTTATCTGATACGCAGTATTTT. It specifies CASSLSDTQYF.

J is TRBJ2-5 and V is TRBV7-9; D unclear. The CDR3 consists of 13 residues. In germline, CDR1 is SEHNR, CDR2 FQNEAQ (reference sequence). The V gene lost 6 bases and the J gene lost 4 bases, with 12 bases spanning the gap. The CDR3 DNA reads TGTGCCAGCAGAATCTACCCCTTAGAGACCCAGTACTTC. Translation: CASRIYPLETQYF.

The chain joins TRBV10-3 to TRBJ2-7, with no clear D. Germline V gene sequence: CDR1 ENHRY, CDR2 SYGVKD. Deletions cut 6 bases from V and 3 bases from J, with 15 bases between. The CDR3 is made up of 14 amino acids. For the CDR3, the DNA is TGTGCCATCAGCCTCGGAGTCAACGACTACGAGCAGTACTTC. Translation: CAISLGVNDYEQYF.

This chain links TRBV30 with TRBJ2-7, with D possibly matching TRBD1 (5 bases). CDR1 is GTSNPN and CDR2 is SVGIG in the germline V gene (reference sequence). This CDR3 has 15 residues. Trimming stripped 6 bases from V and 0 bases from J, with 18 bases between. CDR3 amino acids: CACPKVRGSSYEQYF. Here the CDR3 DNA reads TGTGCCTGCCCTAAGGTTAGGGGAAGCTCCTACGAGCAGTACTTC.

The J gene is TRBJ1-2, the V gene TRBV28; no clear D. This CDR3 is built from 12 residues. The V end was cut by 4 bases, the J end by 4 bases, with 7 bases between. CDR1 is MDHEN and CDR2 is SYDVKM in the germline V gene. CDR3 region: CASSSDSYGYTF. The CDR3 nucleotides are TGTGCCAGCAGTTCCGACTCCTATGGCTACACCTTC.

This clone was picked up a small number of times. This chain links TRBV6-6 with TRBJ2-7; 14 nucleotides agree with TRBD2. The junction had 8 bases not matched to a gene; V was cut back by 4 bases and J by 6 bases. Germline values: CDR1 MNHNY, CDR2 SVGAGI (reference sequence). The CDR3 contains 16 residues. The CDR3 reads CASSSGLAGVFVEQYF. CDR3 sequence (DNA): TGTGCCAGCAGTTCGGGACTAGCGGGGGTTTTTGTCGAGCAGTACTTC.

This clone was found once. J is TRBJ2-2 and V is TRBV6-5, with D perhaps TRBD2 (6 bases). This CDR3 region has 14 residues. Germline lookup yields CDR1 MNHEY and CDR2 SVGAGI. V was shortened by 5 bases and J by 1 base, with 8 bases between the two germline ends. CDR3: CASSRGGNTGELFF. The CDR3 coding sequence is TGTGCCAGCAGTCGGGGAGGGAACACCGGGGAGCTGTTTTTT.

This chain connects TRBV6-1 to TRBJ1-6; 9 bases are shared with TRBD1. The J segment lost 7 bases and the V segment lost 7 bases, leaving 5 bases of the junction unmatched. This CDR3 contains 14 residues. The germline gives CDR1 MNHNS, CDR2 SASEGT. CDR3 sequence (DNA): TGTGCCAGCATTCCCGACAGGGGGAATTCACCCCTCCACTTT. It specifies CASIPDRGNSPLHF.

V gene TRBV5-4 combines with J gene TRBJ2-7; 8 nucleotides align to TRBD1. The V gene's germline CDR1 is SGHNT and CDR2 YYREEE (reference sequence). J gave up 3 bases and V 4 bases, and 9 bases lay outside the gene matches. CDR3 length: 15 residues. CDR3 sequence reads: CASSPDRATYYEQYF. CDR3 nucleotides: TGTGCCAGCAGCCCGGACAGGGCGACCTACTACGAGCAGTACTTC.

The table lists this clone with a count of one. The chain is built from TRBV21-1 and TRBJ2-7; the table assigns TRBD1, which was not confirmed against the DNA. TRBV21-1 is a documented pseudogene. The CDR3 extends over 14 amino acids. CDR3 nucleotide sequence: TGTGCCAGCAGCAAAGGAAGCCAGGGTTACGAGCAGTACTTC. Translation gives CASSKGSQGYEQYF.

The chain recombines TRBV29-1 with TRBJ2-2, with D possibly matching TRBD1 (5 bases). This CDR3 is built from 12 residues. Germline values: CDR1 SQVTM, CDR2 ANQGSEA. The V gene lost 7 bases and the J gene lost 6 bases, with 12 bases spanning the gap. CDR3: CSAKGVPGELFF. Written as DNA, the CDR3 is TGCAGCGCAAAAGGGGTTCCCGGGGAGCTGTTTTTT.

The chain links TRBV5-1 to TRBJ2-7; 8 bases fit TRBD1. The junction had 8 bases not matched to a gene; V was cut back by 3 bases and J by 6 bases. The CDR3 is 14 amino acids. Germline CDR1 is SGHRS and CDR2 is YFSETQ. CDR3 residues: CASSWSTGAFEQYF. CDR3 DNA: TGCGCCAGCAGCTGGTCGACAGGGGCCTTCGAGCAGTACTTC.